These 31 T cell receptor beta chains were sequenced from one sample in a study of patients and donors after allogeneic stem cell transplantation. TCRdb redid the calling of the RT-PCR reads with MiXCR, one entry per CDR3 protein. The table lists under 200,000 distinct CDR3 sequences, 24% of them singletons. Sequencing input: blood, either unsorted or a sorted T cell fraction (not recorded which). Receptor source: a human donor who was either an allogeneic HSCT recipient or a stem cell or donor lymphocyte infusion donor (not recorded which). It is not recorded whose cells these are; they may come from a transplant donor.

CDR3 loop: CASSSPPEGVSTQYF. The CDR3 region has the DNA TGTGCCAGCAGCTCCCCACCCGAAGGGGTCTCCACGCAGTATTTT. The rearrangement joins TRBV9 to TRBJ2-3, with D maybe TRBD1 (5 bases). The CDR3 runs 15 residues. CDR1 is SGDLS and CDR2 is YYNGEE in the germline V gene. Trimming took 4 bases from V and 9 from J, leaving 21 bases between them. Based on the CDR3 plus reference TRBV9 and TRBJ2-3, the full variable domain is DSGVTQTPKHLITATGQRVTLRCSPRSGDLSVYWYQQSLDQGLQFLIQYYNGEERAKGNILERFSAQQFPDLHSELNLSSLELGDSALYFCASSSPPEGVSTQYFGPGTRLTVL.

This chain connects TRBV15 to TRBJ1-2; possible D gene TRBD1, 5 bases. V was pared by 0 bases and J by 3 bases, with 17 bases between. The CDR3 runs 17 residues. Germline CDR1 LNHNV, CDR2 YYDKDF (reference sequence). Here the CDR3 DNA reads TGTGCCACCAGCAGAGATTCCGGGTCCGGGGGTTACTATGGCTACACCTTC. Translation: CATSRDSGSGGYYGYTF.

The chain links TRBV5-1 to TRBJ2-1; tentatively, D is TRBD2 (7 bases). CDR1 and CDR2 from the germline V gene are SGHRS and YFSETQ. The CDR3 contains 14 residues. The V gene lost 2 bases and the J gene lost 6 bases, with 12 bases spanning the gap. This CDR3 is CASSFTGGGNEQFF. The CDR3 bases are TGCGCCAGCAGCTTCACGGGGGGCGGCAATGAGCAGTTCTTC.

V gene TRBV20-1 combines with J gene TRBJ2-1, with 8 bases lining up with TRBD1. The CDR3 spans 14 residues. V lost 4 bases to trimming and J lost 7 bases; unmatched junction nucleotides: 9. Germline loops: CDR1 DFQATT, CDR2 SNEGSKA (reference sequence). CDR3 in amino acids: CSATGQGSWNEQFF. The CDR3 DNA sequence: TGCAGTGCTACCGGACAGGGTTCTTGGAATGAGCAGTTCTTC.

This clonotype was seen only a few times. This chain uses TRBV20-1 with TRBJ1-1; tentative D call: TRBD1 (6 bases). Germline CDR1 reads DFQATT; CDR2 reads SNEGSKA (reference sequence). V lost 6 bases and J lost 7, with 9 bases in between. The CDR3 contains 10 residues. The CDR3 loop is CSATGHEAFF. CDR3 coding DNA: TGCAGTGCCACAGGGCATGAAGCTTTCTTT.

The V call is TRBV5-8, the J call TRBJ2-5; 9 positions agree with TRBD1. Per germline, CDR1 SGHTS and CDR2 YDEGEE. Germline trimming cut 8 bases from V and 1 base from J; bases unmatched to any gene: 12. This CDR3 is 16 amino acids long. This chain's CDR3 is CASPAWGQGSQETQYF. DNA for the CDR3: TGTGCCAGTCCAGCTTGGGGACAGGGTTCCCAAGAGACCCAGTACTTC. The variable domain in full, with the rest retrieved from reference TRBV5-8 and TRBJ2-5, is EAGVTQSPTHLIKTRGQQATLRCSPISGHTSVYWYQQALGLGLQFLLWYDEGEERNRGNFPPRFSGRQFPNYSSELNVNALELEDSALYLCASPAWGQGSQETQYFGPGTRLLVL.

The V gene is TRBV29-1, the J gene TRBJ1-5; no firm D call. V shed 6 bases and J shed 5 bases, with 14 bases lying between them. The germline V gene encodes CDR1 SQVTM and CDR2 ANQGSEA. CDR3 length: 13 residues. CDR3 amino acids: CSVLSDGDQPQHF. For the CDR3, the DNA is TGCAGCGTCTTATCTGACGGGGATCAGCCCCAGCATTTT.

This clonotype turned up a few times. The chain recombines TRBV21-1 with TRBJ2-2; the D call in the table, TRBD1, was not verified against the DNA. TRBV21-1 represents a pseudogene. This CDR3 spans 15 amino acids. The CDR3 region is CASSKPGHLLGELFF. The CDR3 bases are TGTGCCAGCAGCAAGCCGGGACACTTGCTTGGGGAGCTGTTTTTT.

Only a few counts were recorded for this clonotype. The rearrangement links TRBV4-3 to TRBJ1-3, with D tentatively TRBD1 (6 bases). The CDR3 length is 14 residues. Trimming left V 4 bases short and J 4 bases short, with 11 bases between. Germline lookup yields CDR1 LGHNA and CDR2 YSLEER. Here the CDR3 DNA reads TGCGCCAGCAGCCCCCAGGGGATGGGAAACACCATATATTTT. Translated, it gives CASSPQGMGNTIYF.

This chain connects TRBV19 to TRBJ2-5; tentatively, D is TRBD1 (6 bases). Trimming left V 0 bases short and J 5 bases short, with 13 bases between. The CDR3 length is 15 residues. Looked up from germline, CDR1 is LNHDA and CDR2 is SQIVND (reference sequence). The CDR3 loop is CASSIEGHRGETQYF. The CDR3 nucleotides read TGTGCCAGTAGTATAGAGGGACACAGAGGGGAGACCCAGTACTTC.

This clonotype was counted a few times. CDR3 residues: CASSPRRTHYGYTF. The CDR3 coding sequence is TGTGCCAGCAGCCCCCGGAGGACGCACTATGGCTACACCTTC. The rearrangement links TRBV12-3 or TRBV12-4 to TRBJ1-2, with D unresolved. The CDR3 runs to 14 residues. Trimming cost V 6 bases and J 3 bases, with 14 bases left between them.

The chain employs TRBV6-2 or TRBV6-3 and TRBJ2-1; weak D call: TRBD2 (6 bases). The CDR3 spans 16 residues. V shed 5 bases and J shed 7 bases, with 21 bases lying between them. Germline V lookup: CDR1 MNHEY, CDR2 SVGEGT. The CDR3 DNA follows: TGTGCCAGCAGTGCTAGGGAGGACCCCTTATGGAATGAGCAGTTCTTC. Its protein is CASSAREDPLWNEQFF.

The chain uses TRBV14 and TRBJ2-3; D possibly uses TRBD1 or TRBD2 (6 bases each). Germline V gene lookup returns CDR1 SGHDN and CDR2 FVKESK. There are 14 residues in the CDR3. V was trimmed by 0 bases and J by 5 bases, leaving 9 bases between them. The CDR3 spells CASSQEGGGDTQYF. The CDR3 nucleotides read TGTGCCAGCAGCCAAGAAGGAGGGGGAGATACGCAGTATTTT.

This clonotype was recorded only once. The genes are TRBV11-2 and TRBJ2-3, with D maybe TRBD2 (6 bases). From germline, CDR1 is SGHAT and CDR2 FQNNGV. Trimming removed 7 bases from V and 6 bases from J, with 14 bases in between. The CDR3 runs to 13 residues. The CDR3 loop reads CASNKAGRDTQYF. The CDR3 DNA reads TGTGCCAGCAACAAAGCGGGTCGCGATACGCAGTATTTT.

This clonotype was seen a few times. The rearrangement joins TRBV10-3 to TRBJ1-1; the D is unclear. The CDR3 totals 14 residues. The V gene's germline CDR1 is ENHRY and CDR2 SYGVKD. Trimming removed 4 bases at V and 6 bases at J, with 15 bases between. The CDR3 is CAISGATERAEAFF. CDR3 sequence (DNA): TGTGCCATCAGTGGGGCCACCGAGCGCGCTGAAGCTTTCTTT.

There are a few counts of this clonotype. The V gene is TRBV29-1, the J gene TRBJ2-2; 7 nucleotides line up with TRBD1. After removal of 5 bases from V and 1 base from J, the junction contained 4 bases not matched to a gene. The CDR3 runs 14 residues. Germline-derived CDR1 and CDR2 are SQVTM and ANQGSEA. The CDR3 reads CSVTDRVNTGELFF. In nucleotides, the CDR3 is TGCAGCGTTACCGACAGGGTGAACACCGGGGAGCTGTTTTTT.

The chain links TRBV7-6 to TRBJ1-4, with D hard to call. V was clipped by 3 bases and J by 5 bases, with 10 bases between them. Per germline, CDR1 SGHVS and CDR2 FNYEAQ. The CDR3 is 14 residues long. The CDR3 loop is CASSFQEGNEKLFF. The CDR3 coding sequence is TGTGCCAGCAGCTTTCAGGAGGGAAATGAAAAACTGTTTTTT.

This clonotype was seen a few times. The rearrangement joins TRBV28 to TRBJ2-7; D may be TRBD1 (6 bases). The V and J ends lost 6 bases and 6 bases respectively, with 12 bases between them. The germline CDR1 and CDR2 sequences are MDHEN and SYDVKM. This CDR3 has 12 amino acids. The CDR3: CASSRGFGEQYF. The DNA for the CDR3 is TGTGCCAGCAGCAGGGGCTTTGGCGAGCAGTACTTC.

The gene calls are TRBV25-1 and TRBJ2-7; tentatively, D is TRBD1 (5 bases). This CDR3 comprises 15 residues. The germline gives CDR1 MGHDK, CDR2 SYGVNS. Between the trimmed V and J ends, which lost 4 bases and 6 bases, there was a span of 19 bases. The DNA for the CDR3 is TGTGCCAGCAGTGGAACGACGCACAGGTCGGGCGAGCAGTACTTC. Translation gives CASSGTTHRSGEQYF.

This chain joins TRBV27 and TRBJ1-5, with D tentatively TRBD1 (6 bases). Per the germline V gene, CDR1 is MNHEY and CDR2 is SMNVEV (reference sequence). Trimming took off 11 bases at V and 4 bases at J, with 24 bases between the two ends. This CDR3 is 16 amino acids long. The CDR3 DNA reads as TGTGCCTCCGGGTGGATTGGGGGGCCGAGTAATCAGCCCCAGCATTTT. Translated, it gives CASGWIGGPSNQPQHF.

V usage is TRBV4-3 and J usage is TRBJ2-7; 8 nucleotides agree with TRBD2. With 0 bases clipped from V and 5 bases from J, the junction kept 6 bases outside the gene matches. The CDR3 is 15 residues long. Germline V gene sequence: CDR1 LGHNA, CDR2 YSLEER. For the CDR3, the DNA is TGCGCCAGCAGCCAAGATCAGCGGGGGTTGGACGAGCAGTACTTC. Its protein is CASSQDQRGLDEQYF.

The chain is built from TRBV7-2 and TRBJ2-3, with D tentatively TRBD2 (6 bases). Between the trimmed V and J ends, which lost 2 bases and 4 bases, there was a span of 13 bases. Germline V gene sequence: CDR1 SGHTA, CDR2 FQGNSA. This CDR3 spans 15 amino acids. Here the CDR3 reads CASSLSGGGSDTQYF. In DNA, the CDR3 is TGTGCCAGCAGCTTAAGTGGGGGAGGATCAGATACGCAGTATTTT.

The V call is TRBV7-9, the J call TRBJ1-4; D gene ambiguous. The V end lost 5 bases, the J end lost 8 bases, and 12 bases lay between the germline ends. The CDR3 is made up of 13 amino acids. Germline V gene data show CDR1 as SEHNR and CDR2 as FQNEAQ (reference sequence). The CDR3: CASSPGLGEKLFF. In nucleotides, the CDR3 is TGTGCCAGCAGCCCCGGCCTTGGGGAAAAACTGTTTTTT. Full variable domain (missing parts from reference TRBV7-9 and TRBJ1-4): DTGVSQNPRHKITKRGQNVTFRCDPISEHNRLYWYRQTLGQGPEFLTYFQNEAQLEKSRLLSDRFSAERPKGSFSTLEIQRTEQGDSAMYLCASSPGLGEKLFFGSGTQLSVL.

The V call is TRBV20-1, the J call TRBJ2-7, with TRBD1 as a possible D gene (5 bases). Trimming took off 6 bases at V and 3 bases at J, with 12 bases between the two ends. This CDR3 is built from 12 residues. Germline CDR1 and CDR2: DFQATT and SNEGSKA (reference sequence). The CDR3 here is CSARIDSYEQYF. For the CDR3, the DNA is TGCAGTGCCAGGATCGACAGCTACGAGCAGTACTTC.

This clonotype has only a few counts. This chain connects TRBV4-2 to TRBJ2-7, with D perhaps matching TRBD2 (6 bases). V was shortened by 0 bases and J by 3 bases, with 12 bases between the two germline ends. The CDR3 has 15 residues. CDR1 is LGHNA, CDR2 YNFKEQ, per germline. CDR3 DNA: TGTGCCAGCAGCCAAGAAGGAGGGACCTACTACGAGCAGTACTTC. This encodes CASSQEGGTYYEQYF.

The chain employs TRBV7-6 and TRBJ1-3; D not certain. CDR1 and CDR2 (germline): SGHVS, FNYEAQ. The CDR3 runs 17 residues. Trimming left V 7 bases short and J 1 base short, with 20 bases between. CDR3 loop: CASTQTVGDRSGNTIYF. Written as DNA, the CDR3 is TGTGCCAGCACTCAGACTGTTGGGGATCGTTCTGGAAACACCATATATTTT.

This clonotype has more than one count but fewer than ten. V and J are TRBV3-1 and TRBJ1-6; D not certain. Germline CDR1 is LGHDT and CDR2 is YNNKEL (reference sequence). This CDR3 has 15 residues. The germline V and J ends were trimmed by 0 bases and 0 bases, with 3 bases remaining between them. Here the CDR3 reads CASSQEGSYNSPLHF. The CDR3 bases are TGTGCCAGCAGCCAAGAAGGCTCCTATAATTCACCCCTCCACTTT.

This chain joins TRBV7-2 and TRBJ2-5; D perhaps matches TRBD2 (5 bases). CDR3 length equals 15 residues. Germline V gives CDR1 SGHTA, CDR2 FQGNSA. Trimming shortened V by 5 bases and J by 4 bases, and 17 bases separated the two germline ends. The CDR3 is CASSLGLPGGETQYF. CDR3 nucleotides: TGTGCCAGCAGCCTAGGACTTCCCGGTGGAGAGACCCAGTACTTC.

The V and J genes are TRBV12-3 or TRBV12-4 and TRBJ1-5; unclear D gene. The length of the CDR3 is 16 residues. V was trimmed by 7 bases and J by 1 base, leaving 17 bases between them. The CDR3 sequence: CASNSLGPQSNQPQHF. The CDR3 DNA is TGTGCCAGCAACAGCCTTGGGCCTCAGAGCAATCAGCCCCAGCATTTT.

V and J are TRBV7-9 and TRBJ1-1; the D gene is possibly TRBD1 (6 bases). The CDR3 is 16 residues long. V lost 7 bases and J 1 base, leaving 19 bases between the germline ends. Germline CDR1 SEHNR, CDR2 FQNEAQ (reference sequence). CDR3 in DNA: TGTGCCAGCAACCCAGGGCAGGGGACTACGAACACTGAAGCTTTCTTT. Translation gives CASNPGQGTTNTEAFF.

This rearrangement joins TRBV7-3 to TRBJ2-3; D gene unclear. CDR1 is SGHTA, CDR2 FQGTGA, per germline. The CDR3 loop spans 16 amino acids. The germline V and J ends were trimmed by 5 bases and 1 base, with 16 bases remaining between them. In nucleotides, the CDR3 is TGTGCCAGCAGCATTACCGGGCCTTGGGGCACAGATACGCAGTATTTT. Protein: CASSITGPWGTDTQYF.